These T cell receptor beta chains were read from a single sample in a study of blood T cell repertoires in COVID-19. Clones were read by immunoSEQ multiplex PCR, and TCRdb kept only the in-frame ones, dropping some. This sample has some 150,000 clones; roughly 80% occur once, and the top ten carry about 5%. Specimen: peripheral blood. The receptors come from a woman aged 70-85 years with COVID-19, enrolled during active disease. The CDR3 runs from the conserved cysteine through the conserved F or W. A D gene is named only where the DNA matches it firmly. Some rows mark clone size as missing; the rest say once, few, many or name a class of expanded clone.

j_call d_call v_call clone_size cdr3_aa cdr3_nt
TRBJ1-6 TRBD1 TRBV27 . CASSSGQGLWSPLHF TGTGCCAGCAGTTCGGGACAGGGTCTTTGGTCACCCCTCCACTTT
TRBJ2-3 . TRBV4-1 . CASSLTGERDTQYF TGCGCCAGCAGCCTGACTGGGGAGAGGGATACGCAGTATTTT
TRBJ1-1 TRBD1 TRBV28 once CASSLRGDRGFTEAFF TGTGCCAGCAGTTTAAGAGGGGACAGGGGGTTCACTGAAGCTTTCTTT
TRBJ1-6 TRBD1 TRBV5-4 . CASSSSQTGVGYNSPLHF TGTGCCAGCAGCTCGAGCCAGACAGGGGTAGGCTATAATTCACCCCTCCACTTT
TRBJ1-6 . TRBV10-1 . CASQAGCSPLHF TGCGCCAGCCAAGCGGGATGCTCACCCCTCCACTTT
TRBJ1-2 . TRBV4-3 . CASSQDRALYGYTF TGCGCCAGCAGCCAAGACAGGGCCCTCTATGGCTACACCTTC
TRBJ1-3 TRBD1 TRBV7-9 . CASSQPGDRANTIYF TGTGCCAGCAGCCAACCAGGGGACAGGGCTAACACCATATATTTT
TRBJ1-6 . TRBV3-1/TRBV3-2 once CASSQAGLRNSPLHF TGTGCCAGCAGCCAAGCGGGGTTAAGAAATTCACCCCTCCACTTT
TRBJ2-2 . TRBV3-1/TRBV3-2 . CASTTTPNTGELFF TGTGCCAGCACTACTACCCCGAACACCGGGGAGCTGTTTTTT
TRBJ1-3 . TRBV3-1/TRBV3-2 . CASSRGGTTQPSGNTIYF TGTGCCAGCAGCCGGGGGGGAACTACGCAGCCAAGTGGAAACACCATATATTTT
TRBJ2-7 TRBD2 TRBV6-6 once CASTPTSGGSYEQYF TGTGCCAGCACCCCGACTAGCGGGGGGTCTTACGAGCAGTACTTC
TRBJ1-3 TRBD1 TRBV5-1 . CASSRQGGEGNTIYF TGCGCCAGCAGCCGACAGGGAGGTGAAGGAAACACCATATATTTT
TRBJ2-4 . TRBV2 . CASSEGQETAKNIQYF TGTGCCAGCAGTGAAGGGCAGGAAACAGCCAAAAACATTCAGTACTTC
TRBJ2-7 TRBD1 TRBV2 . CASSDSGTGNDEQYF TGTGCCAGCAGTGACTCCGGGACAGGGAACGACGAGCAGTACTTC
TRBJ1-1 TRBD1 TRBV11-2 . CASSTGTGKNTEAFF TGTGCCAGCAGCACCGGGACAGGGAAGAACACTGAAGCTTTCTTT
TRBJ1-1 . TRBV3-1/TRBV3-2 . CASSQDRRREAFF TGTGCCAGCAGCCAAGATAGGCGGCGAGAAGCTTTCTTT
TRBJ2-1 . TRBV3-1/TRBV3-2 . CASSQVLRASNEQFF TGTGCCAGCAGCCAAGTATTAAGAGCGAGTAATGAGCAGTTCTTC
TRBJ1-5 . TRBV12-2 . CASRFLGAIYQPQHF TGTGCAAGTCGCTTTTTGGGGGCCATATATCAGCCCCAGCATTTT
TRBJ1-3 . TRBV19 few CASTRGGSGNTIYF TGTGCCAGTACGAGGGGGGGAAGTGGAAACACCATATATTTT
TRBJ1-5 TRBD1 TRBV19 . CASSMPDRVGQPQHF TGTGCCAGTAGTATGCCTGACAGGGTGGGTCAGCCCCAGCATTTT
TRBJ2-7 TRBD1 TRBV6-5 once CASSYSDRAVGEQYF TGTGCCAGCAGTTACTCAGACAGGGCAGTAGGGGAGCAGTACTTC
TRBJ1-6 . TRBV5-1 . CASSLDGGWNSPLHF TGCGCCAGCAGCTTAGACGGAGGGTGGAATTCACCCCTCCACTTT
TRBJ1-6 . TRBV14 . CASSQEQGNSPLHF TGTGCCAGCAGCCAAGAACAGGGTAATTCACCCCTCCACTTT
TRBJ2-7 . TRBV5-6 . CASSLVTGQTYEQYF TGTGCCAGCAGCTTGGTGACGGGTCAGACCTACGAGCAGTACTTC
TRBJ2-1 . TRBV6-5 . CASRHTSSYNEQFF TGTGCCAGCCGCCATACAAGCTCCTACAATGAGCAGTTCTTC
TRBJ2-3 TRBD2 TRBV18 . CASSPVVSGEFTDTQYF TGTGCCAGCTCACCCGTAGTCAGCGGGGAGTTCACAGATACGCAGTATTTT
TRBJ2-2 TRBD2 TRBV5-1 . CASSPGGVNTGELFF TGCGCCAGCAGCCCGGGAGGGGTGAACACCGGGGAGCTGTTTTTT
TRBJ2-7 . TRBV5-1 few CASSYGGLTFSYEQYF TGCGCCAGCAGCTATGGAGGGCTTACCTTCTCCTACGAGCAGTACTTC
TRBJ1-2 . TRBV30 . CAWGPRASGYTF TGTGCCTGGGGTCCCAGGGCCTCTGGCTACACCTTC
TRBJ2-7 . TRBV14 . CASSQDRVVQYF TGTGCCAGCAGCCAAGACAGGGTAGTGCAGTACTTC
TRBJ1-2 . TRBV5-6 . CASSFSGNYGYTF TGTGCCAGCAGCTTCTCAGGGAACTATGGCTACACCTTC
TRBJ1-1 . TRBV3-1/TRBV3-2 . CASSQTTDNTEAFF TGTGCCAGCAGCCAAACGACAGATAACACTGAAGCTTTCTTT
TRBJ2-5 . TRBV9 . CASSVDRGAAETQYF TGTGCCAGCAGCGTGGATCGGGGGGCCGCGGAGACCCAGTACTTC
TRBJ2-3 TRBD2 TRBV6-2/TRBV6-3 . CASIPSGGSTDTQYF TGTGCCAGCATCCCAAGCGGGGGGTCCACAGATACGCAGTATTTT
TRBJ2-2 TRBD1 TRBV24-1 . CATSPGGVGELFF TGTGCCACCAGCCCAGGGGGTGTCGGGGAGCTGTTTTTT
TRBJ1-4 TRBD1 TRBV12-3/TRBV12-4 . CASSIRTGEKLFF TGTGCCAGCAGTATCCGGACAGGCGAAAAACTGTTTTTT
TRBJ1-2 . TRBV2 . CASRGIRGNYGYTF TGTGCCAGCAGGGGGATCCGGGGAAACTATGGCTACACCTTC
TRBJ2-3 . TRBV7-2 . CASSPGGVGGTQYF TGTGCCAGCAGCCCGGGGGGAGTAGGGGGTACGCAGTATTTT
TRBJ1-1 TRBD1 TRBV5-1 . CASSAGTGLRTEAFF TGCGCCAGCAGCGCCGGGACAGGGTTAAGGACTGAAGCTTTCTTT
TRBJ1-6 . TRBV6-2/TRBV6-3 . CASSSNTVPRDSPLHF TGTGCCAGCAGTTCGAATACAGTCCCCAGGGATTCACCCCTCCACTTT